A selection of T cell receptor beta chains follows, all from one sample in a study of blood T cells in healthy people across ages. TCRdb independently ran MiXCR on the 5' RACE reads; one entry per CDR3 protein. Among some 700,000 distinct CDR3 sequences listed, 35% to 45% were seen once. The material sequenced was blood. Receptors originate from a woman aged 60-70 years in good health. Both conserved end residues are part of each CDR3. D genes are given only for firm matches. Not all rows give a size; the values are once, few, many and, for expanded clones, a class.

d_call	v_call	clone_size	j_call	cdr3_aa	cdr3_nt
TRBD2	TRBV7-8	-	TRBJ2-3	CASSLIVAGATDTQYF	TGTGCCAGCAGCTTAATTGTAGCGGGAGCGACAGATACGCAGTATTTT
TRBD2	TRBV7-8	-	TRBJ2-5	CASSLEFSPAGGPKETQYF	TGTGCCAGCAGCTTAGAGTTTTCCCCAGCGGGAGGGCCTAAGGAGACCCAGTACTTC
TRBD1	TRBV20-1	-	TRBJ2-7	CSAMDRGVEQYF	TGCAGTGCTATGGACAGGGGGGTCGAGCAGTACTTC
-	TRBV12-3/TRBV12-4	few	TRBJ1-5	CASSIGTAVQPQHF	TGTGCCAGCAGCATCGGGACGGCCGTTCAGCCCCAGCATTTT
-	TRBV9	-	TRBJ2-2	CASSVRISTGELFF	TGTGCCAGCAGCGTTAGGATTTCCACCGGGGAGCTGTTTTTT
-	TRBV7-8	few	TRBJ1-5	CASSLEQGGSPQHF	TGTGCCAGCAGCTTAGAACAGGGAGGTTCACCCCAGCATTTT
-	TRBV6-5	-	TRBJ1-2	CASSYSVQDYGYTF	TGTGCCAGCAGTTACTCGGTGCAAGACTATGGCTACACCTTC
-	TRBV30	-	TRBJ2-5	CAWSESAETQYF	TGTGCCTGGAGTGAGTCAGCTGAGACCCAGTACTTC
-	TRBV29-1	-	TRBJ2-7	CSARITAYEQYF	TGCAGCGCCAGAATTACAGCTTACGAGCAGTACTTC
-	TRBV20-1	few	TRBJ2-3	CSASGVNGDTQYF	TGCAGTGCTAGCGGGGTGAATGGGGATACGCAGTATTTT
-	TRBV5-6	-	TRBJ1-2	CASSVGGVYGYTF	TGTGCCAGCAGCGTGGGGGGAGTCTATGGCTACACCTTC
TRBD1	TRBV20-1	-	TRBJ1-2	CSARVPGQGHGYTF	TGCAGTGCTAGGGTACCGGGACAGGGGCATGGCTACACCTTC
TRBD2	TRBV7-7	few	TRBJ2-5	CASSARGEETQYF	TGTGCTAGCAGCGCCCGGGGGGAAGAGACCCAGTACTTC
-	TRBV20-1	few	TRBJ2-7	CSARDSAGSREQYF	TGCAGTGCTAGAGATTCGGCAGGGTCGCGAGAGCAGTACTTC
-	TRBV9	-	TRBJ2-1	CASDPSARGNEQFF	TGTGCCAGCGACCCTTCAGCGAGGGGCAATGAGCAGTTCTTC
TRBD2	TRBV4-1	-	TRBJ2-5	CASSQGLAGDLFQETQYF	TGCGCCAGCAGCCAAGGACTAGCGGGGGATCTTTTCCAAGAGACCCAGTACTTC
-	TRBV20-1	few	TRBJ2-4	CSAQPWNFGNIQYF	TGCAGTGCTCAGCCCTGGAATTTCGGAAACATTCAGTACTTC
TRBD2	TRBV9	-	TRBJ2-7	CASSVDSGTSSYEQYF	TGTGCCAGCAGCGTAGATAGCGGGACTAGCTCCTACGAGCAGTACTTC
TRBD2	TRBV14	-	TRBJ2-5	CASSQETENGLAGAGETQYF	TGTGCCAGCAGCCAAGAGACAGAGAATGGACTAGCGGGAGCTGGAGAGACCCAGTACTTC
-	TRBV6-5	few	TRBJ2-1	CASRDRFGNEQFF	TGTGCCAGTAGAGACAGGTTTGGTAATGAGCAGTTCTTC
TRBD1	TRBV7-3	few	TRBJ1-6	CASSLIGTGNNSPLHF	TGTGCCAGCAGCTTAATTGGGACAGGGAATAATTCACCCCTCCACTTT
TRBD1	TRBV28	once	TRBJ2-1	CASTTGQGVDEQFF	TGTGCCAGCACAACGGGACAGGGTGTGGATGAGCAGTTCTTC
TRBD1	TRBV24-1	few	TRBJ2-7	CATSDRDRYEQYF	TGTGCCACCAGTGATCGGGACAGATACGAGCAGTACTTC
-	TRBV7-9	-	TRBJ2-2	CASSLPRDTGELFF	TGTGCCAGCAGCCTCCCCCGGGACACCGGGGAGCTGTTTTTT
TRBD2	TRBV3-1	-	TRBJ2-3	CASSLSSGNSDTQYF	TGTGCCAGCAGCCTGAGTAGCGGGAACTCAGATACGCAGTATTTT
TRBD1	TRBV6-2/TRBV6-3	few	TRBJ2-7	CASSYSGTGAAYEQYF	TGTGCCAGCAGTTACTCCGGGACAGGGGCGGCCTACGAGCAGTACTTC
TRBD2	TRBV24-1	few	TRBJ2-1	CAVSGGARSYNEQFF	TGTGCCGTCTCGGGGGGGGCCCGTTCCTACAATGAGCAGTTCTTC
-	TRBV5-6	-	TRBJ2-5	CASSPTGTPLNDEQYF	TGTGCCAGCAGCCCAACAGGGACGCCTTTAAATGATGAGCAGTACTTC
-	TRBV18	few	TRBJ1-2	CASSPANGGEVYGYTF	TGTGCCAGCTCACCCGCAAACGGGGGGGAAGTCTATGGCTACACCTTC
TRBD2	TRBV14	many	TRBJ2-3	CASSLLAGVLLDTQYF	TGTGCCAGCAGCCTACTAGCGGGAGTATTGTTGGATACGCAGTATTTT
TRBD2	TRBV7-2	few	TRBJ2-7	CASSLLAGAGYEQYF	TGTGCCAGCAGCCTCCTAGCGGGAGCGGGATACGAGCAGTACTTC
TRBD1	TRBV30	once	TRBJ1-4	CAWRAGGFGKLFF	TGTGCCTGGAGGGCAGGGGGGTTCGGAAAACTGTTTTTT
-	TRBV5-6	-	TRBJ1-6	CASSLSRGSNNSPLHF	TGTGCCAGCAGCTTGAGTAGGGGATCCAATAATTCACCCCTCCACTTT
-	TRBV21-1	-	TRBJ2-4	CASSVYPGLAGRGDIQYF	TGTGCCAGCAGCGTATATCCTGGGCTAGCGGGGAGGGGAGACATTCAGTACTTC
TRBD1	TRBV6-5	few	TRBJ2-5	CASSYLTGGSSGETQYF	TGTGCCAGCAGTTACCTAACAGGGGGCAGTAGTGGTGAGACCCAGTACTTC
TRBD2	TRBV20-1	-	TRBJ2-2	CSARDPRTSGTGELFF	TGCAGTGCTAGAGATCCCCGGACTAGCGGGACCGGGGAGCTGTTTTTT
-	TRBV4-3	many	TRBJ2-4	CASSQDWEQWNIQYF	TGCGCCAGCAGCCAAGATTGGGAACAATGGAACATTCAGTACTTC
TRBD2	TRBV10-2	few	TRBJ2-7	CASSDYSGSPVGYF	TGCGCCAGCAGTGATTATAGCGGGAGCCCCGTTGGGTACTTC
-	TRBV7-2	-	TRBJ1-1	CASSSVSDTEAFF	TGTGCCAGCAGCTCCGTTTCAGACACTGAAGCTTTCTTT
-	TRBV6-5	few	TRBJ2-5	CASSYIPEQTQYF	TGTGCCAGCAGTTACATCCCTGAGCAGACCCAGTACTTC
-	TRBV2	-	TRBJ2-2	CASSVEPTGELFF	TGTGCCAGCAGTGTGGAGCCCACCGGGGAGCTGTTTTTT
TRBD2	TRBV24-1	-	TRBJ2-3	CATSAGTSGRTDTQYF	TGTGCCACCAGTGCCGGGACTAGCGGGCGCACAGATACGCAGTATTTT
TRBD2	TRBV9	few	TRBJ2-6	CASSFAGGAGANVLTF	TGTGCCAGCAGCTTCGCGGGGGGCGCTGGGGCCAACGTCCTGACTTTC
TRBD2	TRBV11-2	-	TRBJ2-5	CASTLGGLAGEGETQYF	TGTGCCAGCACCCTCGGGGGGCTAGCGGGGGAGGGAGAGACCCAGTACTTC
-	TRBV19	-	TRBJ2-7	CASSIRQGVYEQYF	TGTGCCAGTAGTATCAGGCAGGGAGTATACGAGCAGTACTTC
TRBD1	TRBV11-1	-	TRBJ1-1	CASQLGTEAFEAFF	TGTGCCAGCCAGCTCGGGACAGAGGCCTTCGAAGCTTTCTTT
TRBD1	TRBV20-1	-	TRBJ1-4	CSARTGGPNEKLFF	TGCAGTGCTAGGACAGGGGGGCCTAATGAAAAACTGTTTTTT
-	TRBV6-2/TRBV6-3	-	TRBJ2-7	CASGGDNSYEQYF	TGTGCCAGCGGGGGGGACAACTCCTACGAGCAGTACTTC
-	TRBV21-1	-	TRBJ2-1	CASKSSRRADEQFF	TGTGCCAGCAAATCGAGCAGAAGAGCGGATGAGCAGTTCTTC
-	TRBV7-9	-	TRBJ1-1	CASRGTALLNTEAFF	TGTGCCAGCAGGGGAACAGCCTTACTGAACACTGAAGCTTTCTTT
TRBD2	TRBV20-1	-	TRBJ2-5	CSARDSRAGDETQYF	TGCAGTGCTAGGGACTCCCGGGCGGGGGACGAGACCCAGTACTTC
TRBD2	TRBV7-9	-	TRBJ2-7	CASSPAGLAGAEQYF	TGTGCCAGCAGCCCCGCGGGACTAGCGGGAGCCGAGCAGTACTTC
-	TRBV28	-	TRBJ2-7	CASSFSIGSAHSYEQYF	TGTGCCAGCAGTTTCTCCATAGGTAGCGCCCACTCCTACGAGCAGTACTTC
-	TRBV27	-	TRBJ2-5	CASSRVGGSETQYF	TGTGCCAGCAGCCGGGTTGGGGGGTCTGAGACCCAGTACTTC